This T cell receptor beta chain was recorded in a study of Ad26.COV2.S vaccination and SARS-CoV-2 variants. Across the whole study: Into the muscle, Ad26.COV2.S was dosed once or twice, 56 days apart.

This sample's treatment: some 19 received Ad26.COV2.S at low or high dose, single or two shots; five or six received placebo; per-sample allocation not given. Day 63 after the first vaccine or placebo injection was the time point for sampling. The method was immunoSEQ multiplex PCR; TCRdb's version includes in-frame clones alone and lacks a portion of them. Of a few hundred thousand clones listed, about nine tenths were seen once; the top ten hold more than 3%. The CDR3 totals 15 residues. Trimming removed 3 bases at V and 8 bases at J, with 17 bases between. Germline V gives CDR1 MNHEY, CDR2 SMNVEV (reference sequence).

This TCR was sampled from a person aged 18-60 years who received the Ad26.COV2.S COVID-19 vaccine or a placebo. The chain has TRBV27 and TRBJ2-1; D tentatively reads TRBD1 or TRBD2 (5 bases each). Source: peripheral blood, taken in a trial of Ad26.COV2.S vaccine versus placebo. The CDR3 reads CASSFSGRLGDEQFF. For the CDR3, the DNA is TGTGCCAGCAGTTTCAGCGGCCGACTGGGGGATGAGCAGTTCTTC.